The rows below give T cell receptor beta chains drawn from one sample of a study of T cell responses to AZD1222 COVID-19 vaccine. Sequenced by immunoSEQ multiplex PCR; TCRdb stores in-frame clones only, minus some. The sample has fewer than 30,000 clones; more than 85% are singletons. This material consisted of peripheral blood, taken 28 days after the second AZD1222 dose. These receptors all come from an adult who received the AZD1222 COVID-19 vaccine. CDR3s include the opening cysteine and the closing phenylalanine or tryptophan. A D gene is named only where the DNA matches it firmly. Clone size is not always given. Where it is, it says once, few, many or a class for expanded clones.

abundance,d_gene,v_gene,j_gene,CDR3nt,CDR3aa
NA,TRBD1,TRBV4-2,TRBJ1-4,TGTGCCAGCCTCAGGGGGAGGGGGCGTTCTGAAAAACTGTTTTTT,CASLRGRGRSEKLFF
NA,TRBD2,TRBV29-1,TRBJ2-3,TGCAGCGTTGGGACTAGCGGTAGCACAGATACGCAGTATTTT,CSVGTSGSTDTQYF
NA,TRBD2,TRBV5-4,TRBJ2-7,TGTGCCAGCAGTAAAATAGCGGGAGAGAATGAGCAGTACTTC,CASSKIAGENEQYF
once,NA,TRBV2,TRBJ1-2,TGTGCCAGCAGCCGTACGCCACAGGGCCTCTATGGCTACACCTTC,CASSRTPQGLYGYTF
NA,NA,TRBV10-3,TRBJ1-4,TGTGCCATCAGCAGACAGGCCGGTGGAAAACTGTTTTTT,CAISRQAGGKLFF
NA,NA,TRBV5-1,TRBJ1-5,TGCGCCAGCAGCTTAGGGAACAATCAGCCCCAGCATTTT,CASSLGNNQPQHF
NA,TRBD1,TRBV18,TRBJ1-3,TGTGCCAGCTCACCACGGGACAGGTCTGGAAACACCATATATTTT,CASSPRDRSGNTIYF
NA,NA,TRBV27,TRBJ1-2,TGTGCCAGCAGTCGACAGAACACAAACTATGGCTACACCTTC,CASSRQNTNYGYTF
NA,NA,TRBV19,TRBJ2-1,TGTGCCAGTAGTGGGGACAAGGGAGGCAATGAGCAGTTCTTC,CASSGDKGGNEQFF
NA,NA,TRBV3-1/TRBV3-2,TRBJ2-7,TGTGCCAGCAGTCCCACCCTTCGAGCCTACTCCTACGAGCAGTACTTC,CASSPTLRAYSYEQYF
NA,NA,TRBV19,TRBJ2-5,TGTGCCAGTAGACAGAGCGGGGAGACCCAGTACTTC,CASRQSGETQYF
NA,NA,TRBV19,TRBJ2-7,TGTGCCAGCCAGCTGGGCCAGCGGGTGATCTCCTACGAGCAGTACTTC,CASQLGQRVISYEQYF
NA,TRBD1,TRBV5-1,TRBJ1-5,TGCGCCAGAAGGACAGGGGAAGGCAATCAGCCCCAGCATTTT,CARRTGEGNQPQHF
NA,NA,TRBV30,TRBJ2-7,TGTGCCTGGAGTCCGCTAGCGTCACTCTCCTACGAGCAGTACTTC,CAWSPLASLSYEQYF
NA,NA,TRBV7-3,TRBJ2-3,TGTGCCAGCAGCTCCCACCGTCCAAGCACAGATACGCAGTATTTT,CASSSHRPSTDTQYF
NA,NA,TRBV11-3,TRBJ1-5,TGTGCCAGCAGCCCGAGTGGGGCGAAGGGCAATCAGCCCCAGCATTTT,CASSPSGAKGNQPQHF
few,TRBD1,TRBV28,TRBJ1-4,TGTGCCAGCAGTTTAACCGGGACAGGGAGTGAAAAACTGTTTTTT,CASSLTGTGSEKLFF
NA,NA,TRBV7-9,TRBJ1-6,TGTGCCAGCCCCGGGGGGGCTGGTAATTCACCCCTCCACTTT,CASPGGAGNSPLHF
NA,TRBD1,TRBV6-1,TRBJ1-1,TGTGCCAGCAGTGGTCTAAACAGGGGGCGAGCTGACACTGAAGCTTTCTTT,CASSGLNRGRADTEAFF
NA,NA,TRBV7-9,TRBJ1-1,TGTGCCAGCAGCTTAGGGTTAGAGGGCCACACTGAAGCTTTCTTT,CASSLGLEGHTEAFF
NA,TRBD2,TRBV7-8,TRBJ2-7,TGTGCCAGCAGCTTAAGTCTAGCGGGGCTCCACGAGCAGTACTTC,CASSLSLAGLHEQYF
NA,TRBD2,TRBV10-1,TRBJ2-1,TGCGCCAGCAGCCGGGTAGCGGGAGCGAATGAGCAGTTCTTC,CASSRVAGANEQFF
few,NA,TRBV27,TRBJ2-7,TGTGCCAGCAAGACAGGTTTCCAAACTTACGAGCAGTACTTC,CASKTGFQTYEQYF
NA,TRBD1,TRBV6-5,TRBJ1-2,TGTGCCAGCAGTACGCGACAGGGGATAAACTATGGCTACACCTTC,CASSTRQGINYGYTF
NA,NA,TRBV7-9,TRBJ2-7,TGTGCCAGCAGCTTCGAACCGGGGAGTACATCGGGAGACGAGCAGTACTTC,CASSFEPGSTSGDEQYF
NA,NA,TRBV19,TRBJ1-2,TGTGCCAGTAGCCCCCAGGGGTTCTATGGCTACACCTTC,CASSPQGFYGYTF
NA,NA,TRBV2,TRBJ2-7,TGTGCCAGCAGTGAATGGAATTGGGACTCAAACTACGAGCAGTACTTC,CASSEWNWDSNYEQYF
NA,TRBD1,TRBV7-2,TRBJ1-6,TGTGCCAGCAGCATCGACAGGGCGGGTTCACCCCTCCACTTT,CASSIDRAGSPLHF
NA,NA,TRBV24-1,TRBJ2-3,TGTGCCACCAGTGAAACCGGGGCCTCGGGTACGCAGTATTTT,CATSETGASGTQYF
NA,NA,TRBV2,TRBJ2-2,TGTGCCAGGGGGGCGGGAGCGAACACCGGGGAGCTGTTTTTT,CARGAGANTGELFF
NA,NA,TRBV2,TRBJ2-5,TGTGCCAGCACTTCGACGTCAGAGACCCAGTACTTC,CASTSTSETQYF
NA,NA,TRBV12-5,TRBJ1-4,TGTGCTAAGGGGGGCTGGGTAACTAATGAAAAACTGTTTTTT,CAKGGWVTNEKLFF
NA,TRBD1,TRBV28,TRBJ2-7,TGTGCCAGCAGTTTAGGGGGACAGCAAACTCAGTACTTC,CASSLGGQQTQYF
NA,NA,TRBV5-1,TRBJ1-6,TGCGCCAGCAGCTTGCAGGGGCTTAATTCACCCCTCCACTTT,CASSLQGLNSPLHF
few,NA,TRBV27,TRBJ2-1,TGTGCCAGCAGTAGAAAGGGACAAATTTACAATGAGCAGTTCTTC,CASSRKGQIYNEQFF
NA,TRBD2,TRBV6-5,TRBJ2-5,TGTGCCAGCAGATCGACTAGCGGGAGGGTGGAGACCCAGTACTTC,CASRSTSGRVETQYF
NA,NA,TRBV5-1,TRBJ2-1,TGCGCCAGCAGTCTCGGGACAAACGAGTTGGATGAGCAGTTCTTC,CASSLGTNELDEQFF
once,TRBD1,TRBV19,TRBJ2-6,TGTGCCAGTAGTCCGGACAGGGGGCCCGGGGCCAACGTCCTGACTTTC,CASSPDRGPGANVLTF
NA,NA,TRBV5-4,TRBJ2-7,TGTGCCAGCAGCTCCGTAGGTATCTACGAGCAGTACTTC,CASSSVGIYEQYF
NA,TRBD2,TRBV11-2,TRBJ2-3,TGTGCCAGCAGGACCACTAGCGGGAACGCAGATACGCAGTATTTT,CASRTTSGNADTQYF
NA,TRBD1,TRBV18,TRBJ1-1,TGTGCCAGCTCACCCCGGGACAGCTGGAACACTGAAGCTTTCTTT,CASSPRDSWNTEAFF
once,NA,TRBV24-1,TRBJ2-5,TGTGCCACCAGTGATAATGGACAGACGACTTTTGGCGCCCAGTACTTC,CATSDNGQTTFGAQYF
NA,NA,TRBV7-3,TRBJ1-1,TGTGCCAGCAGCTTCACGACCTTGAACACTGAAGCTTTCTTT,CASSFTTLNTEAFF
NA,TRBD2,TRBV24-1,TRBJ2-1,TGTGCCACCAGTGACTCACTAGCGGGAGGGCCCTCCTACAATGAGCAGTTCTTC,CATSDSLAGGPSYNEQFF
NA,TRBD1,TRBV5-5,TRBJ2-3,TGTGCCAGCACCTATGCAGGGGGAGACGGCACAGATACGCAGTATTTT,CASTYAGGDGTDTQYF
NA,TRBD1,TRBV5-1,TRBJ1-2,TGCGCCAGCAGCATCGGGCAGGGGGGCTATGGCTACACCTTC,CASSIGQGGYGYTF
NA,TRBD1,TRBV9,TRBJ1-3,TGTGCCAGCAGCCGCGCATCGACAGGGTCTGGAAACACCATATATTTT,CASSRASTGSGNTIYF
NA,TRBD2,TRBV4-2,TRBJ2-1,TGTGCCAGCAGCCAAGATCCTAGCGGAATCTACAATGAGCAGTTCTTC,CASSQDPSGIYNEQFF
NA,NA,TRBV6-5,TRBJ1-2,TGTGCCAGCAGTTACTCCATTCAGGGCGGCTATGGCTACACCTTC,CASSYSIQGGYGYTF
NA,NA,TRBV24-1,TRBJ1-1,TGTGCCACCCGAGACCCTACAGTCCCCGCTGAAGCTTTCTTT,CATRDPTVPAEAFF
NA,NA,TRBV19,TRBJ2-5,TGTGCCAGTACTGAGGGGTTTCCTACAGGGATGTACTTC,CASTEGFPTGMYF
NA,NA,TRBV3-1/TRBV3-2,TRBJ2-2,TGTGCCAGCAGCCAACCTCGAGGGCATAACACCGGGGAGCTGTTTTTT,CASSQPRGHNTGELFF
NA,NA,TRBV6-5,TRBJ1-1,TGTGCCAGCCAATATGGGGGGGGGAACACTGAAGCTTTCTTT,CASQYGGGNTEAFF
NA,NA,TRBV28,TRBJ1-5,TGTGCCAGCAGTCCTCAGGGAAATAGCAATCAGCCCCAGCATTTT,CASSPQGNSNQPQHF